The 18 T cell receptor beta chains below all came from one sample that was sequenced in a study of kidney transplant recipient with SARS-CoV-2 infection. TCRdb re-analysed the reads in MiXCR, keeping a single row per CDR3 protein. Of under 250,000 distinct CDR3 sequences in the sample, around 28% were seen once. Sequencing used a blood sample, obtained at baseline and on approximately day 120 from a kidney transplant recipient. These receptors came from a young adult male patient who had COVID-19 and was a kidney transplant recipient. These T cells may partly come from the graft donor.

Points on this clonotype: The final CDR3 position lacks the conserved phenylalanine or tryptophan, pointing to a likely read error. The chain couples TRBV6-4 to TRBJ2-2; no clear D. Germline loops: CDR1 MRHNA, CDR2 SNTAGT. This CDR3 is built from 13 residues. Trimming left V 4 bases short and J 4 bases short, with 7 bases between. CDR3 in DNA: TGTGCCAGCAGTGCCTCCGGCACCGGGGAGCTGTTTTCT. This sequence encodes CASSASGTGELFS.

This chain connects TRBV6-6 to TRBJ2-7; weak D call: TRBD1 (5 bases). Trimming cost V 8 bases and J 2 bases, with 16 bases left between them. CDR1 is MNHNY and CDR2 is SVGAGI in the germline V gene (reference sequence). This CDR3 has 14 amino acids. CDR3 DNA sequence: TGTGCCAGCGCCGACAGAGCGCCTACCTACGAGCAGTACTTC. It is translated as CASADRAPTYEQYF.

The chain uses TRBV5-1 and TRBJ2-3, with 9 bases identical to TRBD1. Germline-derived CDR1 and CDR2 are SGHRS and YFSETQ. J gave up 6 bases and V 4 bases, and 15 bases lay outside the gene matches. The length of the CDR3 is 17 residues. CDR3 sequence: CASSRPKQGAVGDTQYF. As DNA, the CDR3 is TGCGCCAGCAGCCGTCCCAAACAGGGGGCGGTGGGGGATACGCAGTATTTT.

This clonotype was observed many times. The V and J genes are TRBV5-3 and TRBJ1-2; the D is unclear. TRBV5-3 carries the ORF label, with uncertain function. This CDR3 contains 16 residues. V lost 7 bases, J lost 4 bases, and 23 bases lay in between. DNA of the CDR3: TGTGCCAGAGCACCTGTAGTGGTGAGAAAGACCTATGGCTACACCTTC. Residues: CARAPVVVRKTYGYTF.

This clonotype was picked up many times. J is TRBJ1-1 and V is TRBV2, with D perhaps TRBD1 (6 bases). V was trimmed by 6 bases and J by 8 bases, leaving 19 bases between them. The length of the CDR3 is 14 residues. Looked up from germline, CDR1 is SNHLY and CDR2 is FYNNEI. CDR3: CASSRGPQLGEAFF. In DNA, the CDR3 is TGTGCCAGCAGCAGGGGACCCCAACTTGGGGAAGCTTTCTTT.

Comment on this clonotype: A much larger clone lies a single base off, so this may be a read error. Given the absence of the conserved phenylalanine or tryptophan at the CDR3 end, a read error is likely. The gene calls are TRBV24-1 and TRBJ1-2; D is undetermined. The CDR3 runs 17 residues. CDR1 and CDR2 (germline): KGHDR, SFDVKD. V lost 6 bases, J lost 4 bases, and 23 bases lay in between. In DNA, the CDR3 is TGTGCCACCAGTACAAGATTTAGTACCAGAAAGACCTATGGCTACACCCTC. Its protein product is CATSTRFSTRKTYGYTL.

In regard to this clonotype: A much bigger clone sits one base away, suggesting this may be a read error. The rearrangement links TRBV5-1 to TRBJ2-7; D is perhaps TRBD2 (5 bases). Germline CDR1 SGHRS, CDR2 YFSETQ. V was pared by 5 bases and J by 3 bases, with 15 bases between. The CDR3 contains 14 residues. The CDR3 DNA follows: TGCGCCAGCAGTTCTGGCCCCGCGGGCTACGAGCAGTACTTC. Amino acid sequence: CASSSGPAGYEQYF.

About this clonotype itself: This may come from a read error, since a much larger clone is one base off. V gene TRBV7-2 combines with J gene TRBJ2-1; D may correspond to TRBD1 or TRBD2 (5 bases each). With 0 bases removed from V and 5 bases from J, the gap between germline ends came to 11 bases. The CDR3 is 15 residues long. The germline V gene has CDR1 SGHTA and CDR2 FQGNSA. CDR3 sequence: CASSLAGAGHNEQFF. The CDR3 coding sequence is TGTGCCAGCAGCTTAGCCGGGGCAGGGCACAATGAGCAGTTCTTC.

Of note for this clonotype: This sequence may be a read error, since a much larger clone differs from it by one base. The rearrangement uses TRBV3-1 and TRBJ2-3; D unresolved. Trimming removed 0 bases from V and 0 bases from J, with 10 bases in between. This CDR3 contains 16 residues. Per germline, CDR1 LGHDT and CDR2 YNNKEL (reference sequence). The CDR3 protein is CASSQEGQDSTDTQYF. The CDR3 DNA reads TGTGCCAGCAGCCAAGAAGGCCAGGACAGCACAGATACGCAGTATTTT.

The J gene is TRBJ2-1, the V gene TRBV19; D not certain. V was shortened by 6 bases and J by 0 bases, with 6 bases between the two germline ends. The CDR3 totals 13 residues. Per the germline V gene, CDR1 is LNHDA and CDR2 is SQIVND (reference sequence). In DNA, the CDR3 is TGTGCCAGTAGCCGCAGCTCCTACAATGAGCAGTTCTTC. Its protein is CASSRSSYNEQFF.

This clonotype was observed many times. This sequence joins TRBV19 and TRBJ2-7, with D possibly being TRBD1 (5 bases). CDR1 LNHDA and CDR2 SQIVND come from the germline V gene (reference sequence). V dropped 6 bases and J dropped 1 base, with 10 bases sitting between them. The CDR3 is 13 amino acids. The CDR3 loop reads CASRPTGSYEQYF. The CDR3 DNA reads TGTGCCAGTAGGCCAACAGGTTCCTACGAGCAGTACTTC.

Turning to this clonotype: A much larger clone lies one base from this, so it may be a read error. The V gene is TRBV9, the J gene TRBJ1-2; D is unclear. Germline V gene data show CDR1 as SGDLS and CDR2 as YYNGEE. The CDR3 loop spans 14 amino acids. V was cut by 0 bases and J by 7 bases, with 13 bases left in between. The CDR3 protein is CASSVGPLDCGYTF. The DNA for the CDR3 is TGTGCCAGCAGCGTAGGCCCCCTGGACTGTGGCTACACCTTC.

Details on this clonotype: This clone may be a read error of a much larger clone one base away. The chain recombines TRBV25-1 with TRBJ1-5; perhaps TRBD1 as D (5 bases). The V end was cut by 5 bases, the J end by 3 bases, with 14 bases between. CDR1 MGHDK and CDR2 SYGVNS come from the germline V gene. The CDR3 runs 15 residues. In nucleotides, the CDR3 is TGTGCCAGCAGTAACGGGCAGGGCTACAATCAGCCCCAGCATTTT. Translated: CASSNGQGYNQPQHF.

The rearrangement links TRBV7-2 to TRBJ1-2, with D hard to call. The CDR3 runs to 17 residues. Trimming stripped 5 bases from V and 4 bases from J, with 23 bases between. Germline lookup yields CDR1 SGHTA and CDR2 FQGNSA. CDR3 sequence (DNA): TGTGCCAGCAGCACGAAGCGCAGAGACGGAAAGGCCTATGGCTACACCTTC. Protein: CASSTKRRDGKAYGYTF.

A remark on this clonotype: This sequence may be a read error, since a much larger clone differs from it by one base. The chain has TRBV20-1 and TRBJ2-7; D not resolved. Trimming pared 2 bases from V and 9 bases from J, leaving 17 bases between. This CDR3 has 13 amino acids. Germline V gene data show CDR1 as DFQATT and CDR2 as SNEGSKA (reference sequence). CDR3 amino acids: CSARYNDKDGQYF. In DNA, the CDR3 is TGCAGTGCTAGATATAACGACAAAGACGGGCAGTACTTC.

There are many counts of this clonotype. The chain uses TRBV30 and TRBJ1-1; D is uncertain. The CDR3 runs 13 residues. V shed 3 bases and J shed 5 bases, with 13 bases lying between them. CDR1 is GTSNPN and CDR2 is SVGIG in the germline V gene (reference sequence). The CDR3 nucleotides are TGTGCCTGGAGCCCCACTCCCTGGACTGAAGCTTTCTTT. Protein sequence: CAWSPTPWTEAFF.

This chain connects TRBV6-4 to TRBJ2-3; D possibly corresponds to TRBD2 (8 bases). V shed 9 bases and J shed 2 bases, with 39 bases lying between them. The CDR3 has 22 residues. Germline V gene lookup returns CDR1 MRHNA and CDR2 SNTAGT. CDR3 bases: TGTGCCAGTAAAATGAAAACCCGGTGGGACAGTAACCGGGGGGGGTACACAGATACGCAGTATTTT. Translated, it gives CASKMKTRWDSNRGGYTDTQYF.

Comments on this clonotype: A much bigger clone sits one base away, suggesting this may be a read error. V gene TRBV28 combines with J gene TRBJ2-3; 7 bases line up with TRBD2. The germline gives CDR1 MDHEN, CDR2 SYDVKM. The CDR3 runs to 17 residues. CDR3 region: CAGSPWASGNQGDTQYF. The CDR3 DNA follows: TGTGCCGGCAGTCCCTGGGCCAGCGGGAATCAGGGAGATACGCAGTATTTT. Filled out from reference TRBV28 and TRBJ2-3, the complete variable domain reads DVKVTQSSRYLVKRTGEKVFLECVQDMDHENMFWYRQDPGLGLRLIYFSYDVKMKEKGDIPEGYSVSREKKERFSLILESASTNQTSMYLCAGSPWASGNQGDTQYFGPGTRLTVL.